This T cell receptor beta chain was observed in a study of control samples from healthy donors and cancer patients. This table comes from immunoSEQ multiplex PCR, and its TCRdb copy is limited to in-frame clones, with some not included. The repertoire holds some 120,000 clones, with roughly 90% as singletons. V gave up 4 bases and J gave up 9 bases; unmatched junction bases: 16. Germline V gene sequence: CDR1 KGHDR, CDR2 SFDVKD. This CDR3 has 16 amino acids. This chain joins TRBV24-1 and TRBJ2-7, with TRBD1 matching 8 bases. The sequence came from a woman in her late teens or twenties in good health. The sample taken for sequencing was blood. In DNA, the CDR3 is TGTGCCACCAGTGACCGTACCGGGACAGGTTTTGTAGGGCAGTACTTC. Protein product: CATSDRTGTGFVGQYF.